A selection of T cell receptor beta chains follows, all from one sample in a study of OX40 agonist ivuxolimab in advanced cancers. Here immunoSEQ multiplex PCR was the method, and the copy in TCRdb shows in-frame clones only, minus some. The sample lists approximately 74,000 clones, less than 95% occurring once. The specimen comprised CD4+ or CD8+ T cells sorted from blood, sampled in a trial of the OX40 agonist ivuxolimab. Source of these receptors: an adult with an advanced solid tumor such as melanoma, head and neck, liver or kidney cancer. The CDR3 runs from the conserved cysteine through the conserved F or W. A D gene is named only where the DNA matches it firmly.

>-|TRBJ1-6|TRBV14
CASSQVPGGNSPLHF
TGTGCCAGCAGCCAAGTGCCCGGAGGTAATTCACCCCTCCACTTT
>TRBD1|TRBJ1-1|TRBV6-5
CASRGTGGAGTEAFF
TGTGCCAGCAGGGGGACAGGGGGCGCGGGCACTGAAGCTTTCTTT
>-|TRBJ1-6|TRBV25-1
CASSENRLGNSPLHF
TGTGCCAGCAGTGAAAATAGGCTGGGAAATTCACCCCTCCACTTT
>TRBD1|TRBJ1-1|TRBV7-2
CASSLNRPGQGNTEAFF
TGTGCCAGCAGCTTAAACCGACCGGGACAGGGGAACACTGAAGCTTTCTTT
>-|TRBJ1-4|TRBV5-1
CASSANPATNEKLFF
TGCGCCAGCAGCGCAAACCCAGCAACTAATGAAAAACTGTTTTTT
>-|TRBJ2-2|TRBV28
CASGTLKTGELFF
TGTGCCAGCGGGACACTAAAGACCGGGGAGCTGTTTTTT
>-|TRBJ2-3|TRBV14
CASSPAGGGPQYF
TGTGCCAGCAGCCCCGCAGGTGGGGGTCCCCAGTATTTT
>-|TRBJ1-1|TRBV7-8
CASTPGPGGTEAFF
TGTGCCAGCACCCCGGGGCCTGGGGGGACTGAAGCTTTCTTT
>-|TRBJ2-5|TRBV7-2
CASSGRTGETQYF
TGTGCCAGCAGCGGACGGACCGGTGAGACCCAGTACTTC
>-|TRBJ1-1|TRBV7-2
CASSFGGSGEAFF
TGTGCCAGCAGCTTCGGCGGTTCTGGAGAAGCTTTCTTT
>-|TRBJ1-2|TRBV19
CASLSERFGGYTF
TGTGCCAGTCTTAGTGAAAGATTCGGGGGCTACACCTTC
>-|TRBJ2-3|TRBV12-5
CASGLDRSTDTQYF
TGTGCTAGTGGTTTGGACAGGTCCACAGATACGCAGTATTTT
>-|TRBJ1-1|TRBV6-5
CASSRDRLNTEAFF
TGTGCCAGCAGCCGTGACCGACTGAACACTGAAGCTTTCTTT
>TRBD2|TRBJ2-2|TRBV9
CASSVLPSGGAPGELFF
TGTGCCAGCAGCGTCCTTCCTAGCGGGGGGGCCCCCGGGGAGCTGTTTTTT
>-|TRBJ2-1|TRBV19
CASTNYPGAGSYNEQFF
TGTGCCAGTACCAACTATCCAGGGGCGGGGTCCTACAATGAGCAGTTCTTC
>-|TRBJ2-2|TRBV28
CASTLSGAGELFF
TGTGCCAGCACCCTTAGCGGTGCCGGGGAGCTGTTTTTT
>-|TRBJ2-3|TRBV14
CASSPNFYTQYF
TGTGCCAGCAGCCCAAATTTCTATACGCAGTATTTT
>TRBD2|TRBJ2-2|TRBV11-3
CASSPSGANTGELFF
TGTGCCAGCAGCCCGAGCGGGGCGAACACCGGGGAGCTGTTTTTT
>TRBD1|TRBJ2-2|TRBV6-5
CASSPGTGYTGELFF
TGTGCCAGCAGCCCCGGGACAGGTTACACCGGGGAGCTGTTTTTT